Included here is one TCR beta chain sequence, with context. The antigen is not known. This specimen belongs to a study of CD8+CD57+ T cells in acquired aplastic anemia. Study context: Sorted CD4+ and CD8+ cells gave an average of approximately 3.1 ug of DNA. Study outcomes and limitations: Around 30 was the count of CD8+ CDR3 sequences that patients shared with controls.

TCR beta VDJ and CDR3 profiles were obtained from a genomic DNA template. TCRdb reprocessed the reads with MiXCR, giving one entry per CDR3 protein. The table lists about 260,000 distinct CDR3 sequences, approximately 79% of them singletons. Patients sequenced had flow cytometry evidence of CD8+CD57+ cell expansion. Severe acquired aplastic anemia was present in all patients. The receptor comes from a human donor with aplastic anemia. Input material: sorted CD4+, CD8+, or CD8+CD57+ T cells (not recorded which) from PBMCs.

In nucleotides, the CDR3 is TGTGCCAGCAGCTTAGCGGGAGGCCCCGATAAGGACTATACCTTC. Its protein product is CASSLAGGPDKDYTF. The chain links TRBV7-8 to TRBJ1-2; D not resolved. The germline gives CDR1 SGHVS, CDR2 FQNEAQ. Trimming cost V 0 bases and J 14 bases, with 22 bases left between them. The CDR3 spans 15 residues.